The 15 T cell receptor beta chains below all came from one sample that was sequenced in a study of spatial heterogeneity in lung cancer. TCRdb fed the 5' RACE reads into MiXCR, producing one record per CDR3 protein. The top ten clones hold 20% to 25% of a sample with 20,000 to 30,000 distinct CDR3 sequences, roughly 6% of them seen once. Described time point: blood at routine non-recurrence follow-up after resection. Tumor, nontumor lung or frozen PBMC supplied whole RNA, sequenced without sorting. Specimen: PBMCs, collected at follow-up. The receptors originated from a male donor with early-stage non-small cell lung cancer.

This clonotype was counted many times. Here the CDR3 DNA reads TGTGCCAGCAGTCTCCAGGGGGTATCCTACGAGCAGTACTTC. Translated: CASSLQGVSYEQYF. This chain connects TRBV2 to TRBJ2-7; TRBD1 matches 7 bases. The CDR3 extends over 14 amino acids. Germline-derived CDR1 and CDR2 are SNHLY and FYNNEI. Losses at the gene ends were 5 bases for V and 1 base for J; bases not matched to a gene: 5.

This clonotype was detected ten times or more. The CDR3 protein is CATSLQLAGNSYNEQFF. The DNA of the CDR3 is TGTGCCACCTCACTACAGCTAGCGGGAAACTCCTACAATGAGCAGTTCTTC. This chain uses TRBV19 with TRBJ2-1; 9 bases are a match to TRBD2. Looked up from germline, CDR1 is LNHDA and CDR2 is SQIVND (reference sequence). The junction had 13 bases not matched to a gene; V was cut back by 10 bases and J by 0 bases. This CDR3 spans 17 amino acids. The whole variable domain, remainder taken from reference TRBV19 and TRBJ2-1, is DGGITQSPKYLFRKEGQNVTLSCEQNLNHDAMYWYRQDPGQGLRLIYYSQIVNDFQKGDIAEGYSVSREKKESFPLTVTSAQKNPTAFYLCATSLQLAGNSYNEQFFGPGTRLTVL.

This clonotype has at least ten counts. This rearrangement joins TRBV5-1 to TRBJ2-3; tentative D call: TRBD2 (5 bases). V was pared by 2 bases and J by 4 bases, with 8 bases between. Germline values: CDR1 SGHRS, CDR2 YFSETQ. The CDR3 contains 13 residues. The CDR3 loop reads CASSLSSSDTQYF. The CDR3 DNA is TGCGCCAGCAGCTTATCTAGCTCAGATACGCAGTATTTT.

This clonotype has a count of ten or more. This chain connects TRBV4-3 to TRBJ2-5, with 7 bases aligning to TRBD1. J lost 3 bases, V lost 3 bases, and 10 bases had no gene match. The CDR3 spans 16 residues. CDR1 is LGHNA, CDR2 YSLEER, per germline. The CDR3 DNA follows: TGCGCCAGCAGCCACCTTCCGGGACAGCGAGAAGAGACCCAGTACTTC. Amino acid sequence: CASSHLPGQREETQYF.

This clonotype was seen at least ten times. This sequence joins TRBV12-3 or TRBV12-4 and TRBJ1-1; 7 nucleotides line up with TRBD1. V gave up 3 bases and J gave up 4 bases; unmatched junction bases: 2. The CDR3 contains 13 residues. CDR3 in DNA: TGTGCCAGCAGTTTGTCAGGGGGCACTGAAGCTTTCTTT. Amino acid sequence: CASSLSGGTEAFF.

In this sample, this clonotype turned up many times. This rearrangement joins TRBV4-2 to TRBJ2-7, with TRBD1 matching 7 bases. The germline CDR1 and CDR2 sequences are LGHNA and YNFKEQ. This CDR3 comprises 15 residues. After removal of 3 bases from V and 5 bases from J, the junction contained 10 bases not matched to a gene. The CDR3, as DNA: TGTGCCAGCAGCCAGGAGCTGGGGACAGCCCACGAGCAGTACTTC. Its translation is CASSQELGTAHEQYF.

In this sample, this clonotype turned up many times. The gene calls are TRBV24-1 and TRBJ2-2; 7 bases line up with TRBD1. The CDR3 runs to 12 residues. V lost 9 bases, J lost 3 bases, and 0 bases stayed unmatched. CDR1 is KGHDR, CDR2 SFDVKD, per germline. CDR3 nucleotide sequence: TGTGCCACCCAGGGGGACACCGGGGAGCTGTTTTTT. It is translated as CATQGDTGELFF.

The CDR3 coding sequence is TGTGCCAGTAGTATTCGTAGCGGGATCCCCTACGAGCAGTACTTC. Protein sequence: CASSIRSGIPYEQYF. The gene calls are TRBV19 and TRBJ2-7, with 8 bases fitting TRBD2. Germline-derived CDR1 and CDR2 are LNHDA and SQIVND (reference sequence). The CDR3 runs 15 residues. V dropped 3 bases and J dropped 2; count of bases not matched to a gene: 6.

The rearrangement uses TRBV7-2 and TRBJ2-7; no definite D call. The germline gives CDR1 SGHTA, CDR2 FQGNSA. With 5 bases removed from V and 2 bases from J, the gap between germline ends came to 16 bases. This CDR3 has 15 amino acids. The CDR3 DNA sequence: TGTGCCAGCAGCCCCTCGTTAGGTGTCCCCTACGAGCAGTACGTC. Translating gives CASSPSLGVPYEQYV.

The chain employs TRBV20-1 and TRBJ1-1, with D hard to call. The V end lost 6 bases, the J end lost 0 bases, and 11 bases lay between the germline ends. The CDR3 runs 13 residues. Germline V gene sequence: CDR1 DFQATT, CDR2 SNEGSKA (reference sequence). The CDR3 sequence: CSAPRALNTEAFF. CDR3 in DNA: TGCAGTGCCCCTCGGGCCTTGAACACTGAAGCTTTCTTT.

This clonotype was seen a few times. The chain is built from TRBV12-5 and TRBJ1-4; D possibly corresponds to TRBD1 (5 bases). The CDR3 loop spans 14 amino acids. Per germline, CDR1 LGHNT and CDR2 FRNRAP. V shed 6 bases and J shed 7 bases, with 15 bases lying between them. This CDR3 is CASGPGIGIEKLFF. DNA of the CDR3: TGTGCTAGTGGCCCAGGGATAGGGATTGAAAAACTGTTTTTT. Complete variable domain (other parts from reference TRBV12-5 and TRBJ1-4): DARVTQTPRHKVTEMGQEVTMRCQPILGHNTVFWYRQTMMQGLELLAYFRNRAPLDDSGMPKDRFSAEMPDATLATLKIQPSEPRDSAVYFCASGPGIGIEKLFFGSGTQLSVL.

This clonotype turned up a few times. The rearrangement joins TRBV20-1 to TRBJ1-4, with D uncertain. Deletions cut 2 bases from V and 5 bases from J, with 12 bases between. The CDR3 consists of 14 residues. Germline CDR1 DFQATT, CDR2 SNEGSKA (reference sequence). In nucleotides, the CDR3 is TGCAGTGCTAGACACCCGACCGGGAATGAAAAACTGTTTTTT. Residues: CSARHPTGNEKLFF.

This clonotype was detected only once. The junction differs from germline at one of its ends, possibly a read error. V and J are TRBV6-2 or TRBV6-3 and TRBJ1-5; 8 nucleotides align to TRBD1. This CDR3 contains 15 residues. CDR1 is MNHEY and CDR2 is SVGEGT in the germline V gene. The CDR3 DNA reads as TGTGCCAGCAGTTCCGCCGGGACAGGCGTAAAGCCCCAGCGTTTT. This gives the protein CASSSAGTGVKPQRF.

This clonotype was observed a few times. The V call is TRBV7-9, the J call TRBJ1-6; D might be TRBD1 (5 bases). CDR3 length: 14 residues. Deletions cut 1 base from V and 10 bases from J, with 11 bases between. Germline V gives CDR1 SEHNR, CDR2 FQNEAQ (reference sequence). CDR3 sequence: CASSLGGGESPLHF. CDR3 nucleotides: TGTGCCAGCAGCTTAGGCGGGGGAGAATCACCCCTCCACTTT.

Many counts were recorded for this clonotype. The chain links TRBV7-9 to TRBJ1-2; D perhaps matches TRBD1 (6 bases). Germline values: CDR1 SEHNR, CDR2 FQNEAQ (reference sequence). The CDR3 totals 14 residues. Trimming removed 5 bases from V and 1 base from J, with 11 bases in between. The chain's CDR3 is CASSLGQLNYGYTF. CDR3 DNA sequence: TGTGCCAGCAGCCTCGGACAGCTTAACTATGGCTACACCTTC.